A selection of T cell receptor beta chains follows, all from one sample in a study of T cell repertoires in cytomegalovirus infection. A single record per CDR3 protein comes from TCRdb applying MiXCR to the reads. Of 150,000 to 200,000 distinct CDR3 sequences in the sample, about 15% were seen once. The specimen sequenced was PBMCs. These receptors originate from a human donor in good health (CMV status not recorded). Some clones in this sample may be carry-over from other donors' samples. CDR3s include the opening cysteine and the closing phenylalanine or tryptophan. A D gene is named only where the DNA matches it firmly. Not every row has a clone size; where given, it reads once, few, many or a size class.

>TRBV7-9|TRBD2|-|TRBJ2-7
CANAGTSGSEQYF
TGTGCCAACGCCGGGACTAGCGGTAGTGAGCAGTACTTC
>TRBV7-9|-|many|TRBJ2-2
CASSPLFDRSVNTGELFF
TGTGCCAGCAGTCCCCTTTTCGACCGAAGCGTTAACACCGGGGAGCTGTTTTTT
>TRBV6-4|-|few|TRBJ2-1
CASSEAELLPMFF
TGTGCCAGCAGTGAAGCTGAACTCCTCCCAATGTTCTTC
>TRBV7-2|-|few|TRBJ2-5
CASSLVGNWGIEGETQYF
TGTGCCAGCAGCTTAGTGGGGAATTGGGGAATCGAGGGAGAGACCCAGTACTTC
>TRBV2|TRBD1|few|TRBJ1-5
CASSADRGHHQPQHF
TGTGCCAGCAGTGCGGACAGGGGGCATCATCAGCCCCAGCATTTT
>TRBV7-8|-|many|TRBJ2-7
CASSFRTLRSYEQYF
TGTGCCAGCAGCTTCCGGACTCTAAGAAGCTACGAGCAGTACTTC
>TRBV9|TRBD2|-|TRBJ2-1
CASSVGAGVTLYEQFF
TGTGCCAGCAGCGTAGGAGCGGGAGTTACCCTCTATGAGCAGTTCTTC
>TRBV5-1|TRBD2|-|TRBJ2-7
CASSLVLAGYEQYF
TGCGCCAGCAGCTTGGTTCTAGCGGGATACGAGCAGTACTTC
>TRBV6-6|-|-|TRBJ2-1
CASSYWGGNEQFF
TGTGCCAGCAGTTACTGGGGCGGCAATGAGCAGTTCTTC
>TRBV20-1|-|-|TRBJ2-1
CSASGGKYNEQFF
TGCAGTGCTAGCGGTGGCAAATACAATGAGCAGTTCTTC
>TRBV12-3/TRBV12-4|TRBD1|many|TRBJ1-3
CASSLTDREGNTIYF
TGTGCCAGCAGTTTAACGGACAGGGAAGGAAACACCATATATTTT
>TRBV2|-|once|TRBJ1-1
CASTAVNTEAFF
TGTGCCAGCACGGCAGTCAACACTGAAGCTTTCTTT
>TRBV4-1|TRBD1|many|TRBJ2-6
CASSQGPGQEISGANVLTF
TGCGCCAGCAGCCAAGGTCCGGGACAGGAGATCTCTGGGGCCAACGTCCTGACTTTC
>TRBV7-9|-|many|TRBJ2-5
CASSLVMTPSQETQYF
TGTGCCAGCAGCTTGGTTATGACACCCTCTCAAGAGACCCAGTACTTC
>TRBV7-2|-|few|TRBJ2-7
CASSPSVTSYEQYF
TGTGCCAGCAGCCCCTCTGTAACCTCATACGAGCAGTACTTC
>TRBV7-9|TRBD2|few|TRBJ2-1
CASSSSGGAVYEQFF
TGTGCCAGCAGCTCTAGCGGGGGGGCTGTTTATGAGCAGTTCTTC